Following are 8 T cell receptor beta chains from one sample sequenced in a study of blood T cell repertoires in COVID-19. Libraries were prepared by immunoSEQ multiplex PCR; TCRdb keeps only in-frame clonotypes and omits some of them. The sample holds about 400,000 clones; approximately 91% are singletons and the top ten take 2% to 2.5%. Source material: PBMCs or T cells enriched from blood (not recorded which). Source of these receptors: a woman in her 40s with acute COVID-19.

V and J are TRBV18 and TRBJ1-4; TRBD1 is a possible D gene (6 bases). The CDR3 has 14 amino acids. Germline assignment: CDR1 KGHSH and CDR2 LQKENI. V lost 0 bases to trimming and J lost 8 bases, with 10 bases between them. CDR3 nucleotides: TGTGCCAGCTCACCACCCCAGGGGAGAGAAAAACTGTTTTTT. It codes for CASSPPQGREKLFF.

As to this clone: A read error may produce the germline difference seen at one junction end. This chain joins TRBV10-1 and TRBJ2-7; 10 bases are a match to TRBD1. The CDR3 contains 13 residues. Germline CDR1 WNHNN, CDR2 SYGVQD (reference sequence). The DNA of the CDR3 is TGCGCCAGCAGTAAGACAGGGGGCGGCGAGCAATACTTC. This translates into CASSKTGGGEQYF.

The rearrangement uses TRBV7-2 and TRBJ2-7, with D possibly TRBD2 on 6 matching bases. In germline, CDR1 is SGHTA, CDR2 FQGNSA. This CDR3 has 14 residues. V shed 0 bases and J shed 5 bases, with 11 bases lying between them. The CDR3 reads CASSLAGGTHEQYF. CDR3 DNA: TGTGCCAGCAGCTTAGCGGGGGGAACCCACGAGCAGTACTTC. The full variable domain, its missing parts supplied by reference TRBV7-2 and TRBJ2-7, is GAGVSQSPSNKVTEKGKDVELRCDPISGHTALYWYRQSLGQGLEFLIYFQGNSAPDKSGLPSDRFSAERTGGSVSTLTIQRTQQEDSAVYLCASSLAGGTHEQYFGPGTRLTVT.

This sequence joins TRBV19 and TRBJ1-2; 8 positions agree with TRBD1. The length of the CDR3 is 15 residues. V shed 3 bases and J 7 bases; nucleotides not matched to a gene: 10. The germline V gene has CDR1 LNHDA and CDR2 SQIVND (reference sequence). CDR3 nucleotides: TGTGCCAGTAGTATTAGAAAGCAGGGGGCGTTTGGCTACACCTTC. This encodes CASSIRKQGAFGYTF. Full variable domain (outside the CDR3, taken from reference TRBV19 and TRBJ1-2): DGGITQSPKYLFRKEGQNVTLSCEQNLNHDAMYWYRQDPGQGLRLIYYSQIVNDFQKGDIAEGYSVSREKKESFPLTVTSAQKNPTAFYLCASSIRKQGAFGYTFGSGTRLTVV.

The chain uses TRBV19 and TRBJ1-5; TRBD1 matches at 8 bases. Germline CDR1 reads LNHDA; CDR2 reads SQIVND (reference sequence). The CDR3 is made up of 15 amino acids. With V trimmed by 1 base and J by 6 bases, 5 bases remained unmatched. The CDR3 spells CASSIGTGSGQPQHF. The CDR3 nucleotides are TGTGCCAGTAGTATAGGGACAGGGAGCGGTCAGCCCCAGCATTTT.

This clone was found once. The V call is TRBV30, the J call TRBJ2-1, with 7 bases that match TRBD2. The CDR3 is 18 amino acids. CDR1 GTSNPN and CDR2 SVGIG come from the germline V gene (reference sequence). The ends lost 2 bases at V and 3 bases at J; junction bases unmatched: 16. CDR3 nucleotides: TGTGCCTGGAGTCCCCTCAACTCCCCTAGCGGACACTACAATGAGCAGTTCTTC. It encodes CAWSPLNSPSGHYNEQFF.

This clone was detected only a few times. This same CDR3 is encoded by further DNA sequences in the sample. J is TRBJ1-6 and V is TRBV2; D is unresolved. The CDR3 runs to 14 residues. With 1 base removed from V and 7 bases from J, the gap between germline ends came to 8 bases. CDR1 is SNHLY and CDR2 is FYNNEI in the germline V gene. CDR3 coding DNA: TGTGCCAGCAGTGAAGGGCGGGTCAATTCACCCCTCCACTTT. It encodes CASSEGRVNSPLHF.

This clone appeared once. The genes are TRBV2 and TRBJ2-1; D perhaps matches TRBD2 (5 bases). Per the germline V gene, CDR1 is SNHLY and CDR2 is FYNNEI. Trimming stripped 6 bases from V and 2 bases from J, with 11 bases between. The CDR3 has 14 residues. The CDR3 nucleotides are TGTGCCAGCAGGGGAGAGGCAGCCTACAATGAGCAGTTCTTC. This gives the protein CASRGEAAYNEQFF.